This T cell receptor beta chain is drawn from a study of T cell responses to AZD1222 COVID-19 vaccine. This clone appeared a single time. Between the trimmed V and J ends, which lost 6 bases and 3 bases, there was a span of 5 bases. The length of the CDR3 is 11 residues. Germline V gene sequence: CDR1 SNHLY, CDR2 FYNNEI. The method was immunoSEQ multiplex PCR; TCRdb's version includes in-frame clones alone and lacks a portion of them. The sample has around 140,000 clones, about nine tenths seen once. The sample in question was peripheral blood, obtained 28 days after the second AZD1222 dose. The V gene is TRBV2, the J gene TRBJ1-1; the D gene is possibly TRBD1 (5 bases). The sequence came from an adult who received the AZD1222 COVID-19 vaccine. CDR3 DNA sequence: TGTGCCAGCAGGGGGGACACTGAAGCTTTCTTT. Translation gives CASRGDTEAFF.